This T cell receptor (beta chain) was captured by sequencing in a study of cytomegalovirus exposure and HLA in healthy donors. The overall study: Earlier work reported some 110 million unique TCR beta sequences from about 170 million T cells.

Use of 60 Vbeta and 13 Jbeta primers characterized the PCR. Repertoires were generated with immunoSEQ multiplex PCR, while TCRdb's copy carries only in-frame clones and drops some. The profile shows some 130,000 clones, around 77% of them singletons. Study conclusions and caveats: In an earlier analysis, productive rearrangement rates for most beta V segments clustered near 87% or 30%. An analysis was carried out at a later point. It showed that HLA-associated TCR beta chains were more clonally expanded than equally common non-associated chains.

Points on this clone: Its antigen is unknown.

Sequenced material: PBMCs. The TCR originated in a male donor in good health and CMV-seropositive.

The CDR3 protein is CASLQGPAGTEAFF. In DNA form, the CDR3 reads TGTGCCAGCCTACAGGGGCCCGCGGGGACTGAAGCTTTCTTT. This sequence joins TRBV25-1 and TRBJ1-1; the match to TRBD1 covers 7 bases. The germline CDR1 and CDR2 sequences are MGHDK and SYGVNS. CDR3 length: 14 residues. The junction had 11 bases not matched to a gene; V was cut back by 8 bases and J by 5 bases. The variable domain in full, completed from reference TRBV25-1 and TRBJ1-1, reads EADIYQTPRYLVIGTGKKITLECSQTMGHDKMYWYQQDPGMELHLIHYSYGVNSTEKGDLSSESTVSRIRTEHFPLTLESARPSHTSQYLCASLQGPAGTEAFFGQGTRLTVV.